The 23 T cell receptor beta chains below all came from one sample that was sequenced in a study of T cells after yellow fever vaccination. From the 5' RACE reads, TCRdb called clonotypes with MiXCR, one entry per CDR3 protein. The data hold approximately 550,000 distinct CDR3 sequences, with 19% observed a single time. The source material was PBMCs, sampled 15 days after the yellow fever booster vaccination. The origin of the receptors is a young man who received the YFV17D yellow fever vaccine.

The chain couples TRBV12-3 or TRBV12-4 to TRBJ2-1, with no clear D. CDR3 length: 13 residues. V dropped 7 bases and J dropped 6 bases, with 13 bases sitting between them. The CDR3 region has the DNA TGTGCCAGCAAACCTTCGCAGTTCAATGAGCAGTTCTTC. Protein sequence: CASKPSQFNEQFF.

This clonotype was recorded a few times. The chain is built from TRBV5-1 and TRBJ2-2; weak D call: TRBD1 (6 bases). This CDR3 contains 15 residues. With 5 bases removed from V and 6 bases from J, the gap between germline ends came to 17 bases. CDR1 is SGHRS and CDR2 is YFSETQ in the germline V gene. The CDR3 sequence: CASREGRGRPGELFF. CDR3 nucleotide sequence: TGCGCCAGCAGAGAGGGCAGGGGACGACCCGGGGAGCTGTTTTTT.

This clonotype was detected ten times or more. The V gene is TRBV10-3, the J gene TRBJ2-3; D perhaps matches TRBD2 (6 bases). With 4 bases removed from V and 4 bases from J, the gap between germline ends came to 18 bases. Germline V gene data show CDR1 as ENHRY and CDR2 as SYGVKD. The CDR3 totals 16 residues. The chain's CDR3 is CAISGVGRDHPDTQYF. In nucleotides, the CDR3 is TGTGCCATCAGTGGGGTCGGGCGGGACCATCCAGATACGCAGTATTTT.

This clonotype was counted between two and nine times. The chain combines TRBV6-5 with TRBJ2-5; weak D call: TRBD1 (6 bases). The length of the CDR3 is 14 residues. V was pared by 0 bases and J by 3 bases, with 8 bases between. Germline-derived CDR1 and CDR2 are MNHEY and SVGAGI. Here the CDR3 reads CASSYSGAEETQYF. CDR3 coding DNA: TGTGCCAGCAGTTACTCGGGGGCAGAAGAGACCCAGTACTTC.

CDR3 sequence reads: CASSPNNRGTGELFF. The CDR3 region has the DNA TGTGCCAGCTCACCGAACAACAGGGGAACGGGGGAGCTGTTTTTT. This chain connects TRBV18 to TRBJ2-2; 7 bases fit TRBD1. J was trimmed by 8 bases and V by 3 bases; bases with no gene match: 9. CDR1 KGHSH and CDR2 LQKENI come from the germline V gene. The CDR3 contains 15 residues.

The rearrangement uses TRBV5-1 and TRBJ2-3; D is ambiguous. CDR1 is SGHRS, CDR2 YFSETQ, per germline. CDR3 length equals 15 residues. The V end was cut by 5 bases, the J end by 2 bases, with 15 bases between. The CDR3 spells CASRVWRQDTDTQYF. In nucleotides, the CDR3 is TGCGCCAGCAGAGTTTGGCGCCAAGACACAGATACGCAGTATTTT.

This clonotype has only a few counts. The chain couples TRBV5-1 to TRBJ2-7, with 9 bases matching TRBD1. CDR1 SGHRS and CDR2 YFSETQ come from the germline V gene. V shed 7 bases and J 0 bases; nucleotides not matched to a gene: 5. The CDR3 contains 14 residues. The CDR3 loop reads CASRQGVTSYEQYF. The CDR3 region has the DNA TGCGCCAGCCGACAGGGGGTGACCTCCTACGAGCAGTACTTC.

This clonotype was seen more than once but under ten times. The genes are TRBV20-1 and TRBJ2-5; perhaps D is TRBD1 or TRBD2 (5 bases each). V was pared by 0 bases and J by 5 bases, with 13 bases between. The CDR3 has 14 amino acids. Germline loops: CDR1 DFQATT, CDR2 SNEGSKA (reference sequence). This CDR3 is CSARDLRGTETQYF. The CDR3 nucleotides read TGCAGTGCTAGAGATCTTAGAGGGACCGAGACCCAGTACTTC.

On this clonotype: The final CDR3 position lacks the conserved phenylalanine or tryptophan, pointing to a likely read error. The chain has TRBV7-9 and TRBJ2-3; D perhaps matches TRBD1 (6 bases). With 5 bases removed from V and 4 bases from J, the gap between germline ends came to 19 bases. The CDR3 is made up of 16 amino acids. Per germline, CDR1 SEHNR and CDR2 FQNEAQ (reference sequence). The CDR3 bases are TGTGCCAGCAGCCTACAGACAGGTTCAAGCCCAGATACGCAGTATATT. Residues: CASSLQTGSSPDTQYI.

V usage is TRBV10-3 and J usage is TRBJ2-3, with 9 bases aligning to TRBD2. This CDR3 spans 15 amino acids. From germline, CDR1 is ENHRY and CDR2 SYGVKD. V lost 2 bases to trimming and J lost 4 bases; unmatched junction nucleotides: 4. CDR3 sequence (DNA): TGTGCCATCAGTGAGAAGCGGGGGGATTCAGATACGCAGTATTTT. It is translated as CAISEKRGDSDTQYF.

This clonotype has more than one count but fewer than ten. The V and J genes are TRBV20-1 and TRBJ2-5, with 8 nucleotides matching TRBD1. This CDR3 has 13 amino acids. Trimming cost V 1 base and J 5 bases; bases outside gene matches: 3. Germline V gene sequence: CDR1 DFQATT, CDR2 SNEGSKA (reference sequence). CDR3 sequence: CSARGTGIETQYF. CDR3 nucleotides: TGCAGTGCTAGAGGGACAGGGATTGAGACCCAGTACTTC.

This clonotype showed up just a few times. The chain links TRBV6-1 to TRBJ2-7; 7 nucleotides align to TRBD2. V was pared by 5 bases and J by 3 bases, with 10 bases of the junction left unmatched. Germline CDR1 reads MNHNS; CDR2 reads SASEGT. This CDR3 has 15 amino acids. The DNA of the CDR3 is TGTGCCAGCAGTCTTCTCCGGGACTACTACTACGAGCAGTACTTC. This gives the protein CASSLLRDYYYEQYF.

This clonotype was detected a few times. The chain combines TRBV2 with TRBJ2-3; D is possibly TRBD1 (6 bases). The CDR3 length is 17 residues. V lost 8 bases and J 2 bases, leaving 23 bases between the germline ends. Germline CDR1 reads SNHLY; CDR2 reads FYNNEI. The CDR3 DNA is TGTGCCAGCCCCTCCCAGGGGCCCCCTCCGGACACAGATACGCAGTATTTT. Translating gives CASPSQGPPPDTDTQYF.

This clonotype was counted many times. The gene calls are TRBV29-1 and TRBJ2-3, with D uncertain. The CDR3 covers 15 residues. CDR1 is SQVTM and CDR2 is ANQGSEA in the germline V gene. V was trimmed by 6 bases and J by 1 base, leaving 17 bases between them. CDR3 region: CSVAPRKLGTDTQYF. In DNA form, the CDR3 reads TGCAGCGTGGCCCCCCGGAAGTTGGGCACAGATACGCAGTATTTT.

This clonotype was picked up a small number of times. The gene calls are TRBV14 and TRBJ2-2; D not certain. The length of the CDR3 is 13 residues. Germline-derived CDR1 and CDR2 are SGHDN and FVKESK. The ends were cut back, 0 bases at V and 7 bases at J, with 6 bases in the middle. The chain's CDR3 is CASSQDRGGELFF. CDR3 DNA sequence: TGTGCCAGCAGCCAAGATCGCGGCGGGGAGCTGTTTTTT.

The table lists this clonotype with many counts. The CDR3 loop reads CASSAGWPPDSKNIQYF. CDR3 nucleotide sequence: TGTGCCAGCAGCGCGGGGTGGCCGCCAGATTCTAAAAACATTCAGTACTTC. This chain connects TRBV9 to TRBJ2-4; possibly TRBD2 for D (5 bases). Germline loops: CDR1 SGDLS, CDR2 YYNGEE. Deletions cut 3 bases from V and 4 bases from J, with 20 bases between. This CDR3 comprises 17 residues.

This chain joins TRBV10-3 and TRBJ2-2; TRBD2 agrees at 13 bases. The junction had 5 bases not matched to a gene; V was cut back by 2 bases and J by 11 bases. Germline CDR1 is ENHRY and CDR2 is SYGVKD. CDR3 size: 15 residues. CDR3 nucleotides: TGTGCCATCAGTGAGACCGGGACTAGCGGGACAGAGCTGTTTTTT. Translated: CAISETGTSGTELFF.

The chain is built from TRBV7-2 and TRBJ2-3, with D unresolved. With 1 base removed from V and 3 bases from J, the gap between germline ends came to 8 bases. Germline V lookup: CDR1 SGHTA, CDR2 FQGNSA. The CDR3 is 14 residues long. The CDR3 DNA follows: TGTGCCAGCAGCTTAGGAATGGGGACAGATACGCAGTATTTT. Its translation: CASSLGMGTDTQYF.

This clonotype was counted a few times. The chain combines TRBV9 with TRBJ1-3; D unclear. Trimming removed 3 bases from V and 2 bases from J, with 6 bases in between. The CDR3 sequence is 13 residues long. Looked up from germline, CDR1 is SGDLS and CDR2 is YYNGEE. The chain's CDR3 is CASSAGAGNTIYF. The CDR3 DNA sequence: TGTGCCAGCAGCGCGGGAGCTGGAAACACCATATATTTT.

The rearrangement links TRBV6-2 or TRBV6-3 to TRBJ2-7; no definite D call. From germline, CDR1 is MNHEY and CDR2 SVGEGT. CDR3 length: 11 residues. V was pared by 6 bases and J by 5 bases, with 8 bases between. The CDR3 DNA reads as TGTGCCAGCAGCGCGGTAAACGAGCAGTACTTC. This sequence encodes CASSAVNEQYF.

V gene TRBV5-6 combines with J gene TRBJ1-1; possible D gene TRBD1, 5 bases. The CDR3 spans 15 residues. V lost 2 bases and J lost 4, with 15 bases in between. The germline V gene has CDR1 SGHDT and CDR2 YYEEEE. The CDR3 protein is CASSFSFLGGTEAFF. CDR3 nucleotides: TGTGCCAGCAGCTTTAGTTTTTTGGGGGGCACTGAAGCTTTCTTT.

This clonotype was observed a single time. The chain joins TRBV5-1 to TRBJ2-5; D may be TRBD2 (6 bases). There are 15 residues in the CDR3. V lost 7 bases and J 5 bases, leaving 21 bases between the germline ends. Germline V lookup: CDR1 SGHRS, CDR2 YFSETQ. For the CDR3, the DNA is TGCGCCAGCTACCGAGCCCCCGGAGGGGTCGAGACCCAGTACTTC. It specifies CASYRAPGGVETQYF.

In its sample, this clonotype was seen a few times. The J gene is TRBJ2-7, the V gene TRBV7-2; D remains ambiguous. Trimming shortened V by 1 base and J by 7 bases, and 14 bases separated the two germline ends. CDR1 is SGHTA and CDR2 is FQGNSA in the germline V gene. This CDR3 has 14 amino acids. CDR3 sequence: CASSLGSILGEQYF. CDR3 nucleotides: TGTGCCAGCAGCTTAGGGAGCATTCTGGGGGAGCAGTACTTC.